What follows are 19 T cell receptor beta chains derived from one specimen sequenced in a study of Graves' ophthalmopathy and Graves' hyperthyroidism. RNA transcripts were the source from which TCR beta CDR3 regions were amplified. Second-round multiplex PCR followed a first-round RT-PCR using HTBI primers. Via MiXCR, TCRdb re-called the multiplex PCR reads, giving one row per CDR3 protein. The table lists some 520,000 distinct CDR3 sequences, 13% to 15% of them singletons. Sequencing was carried out using blood. Source of these receptors: a woman in her thirties with Graves' ophthalmopathy.

On this clonotype itself: A single base separates this from a much larger clone, so it may be a read error. The genes are TRBV29-1 and TRBJ2-7; D is possibly TRBD1 (5 bases). The germline gives CDR1 SQVTM, CDR2 ANQGSEA. CDR3 length equals 13 residues. The CDR3 reads CIVEARAAREQYF. As DNA, the CDR3 is TGCATCGTTGAAGCCAGGGCAGCGCGGGAGCAGTACTTC.

This clonotype occurred once. Just one base apart from a much larger clone, this may be a read error. The chain combines TRBV15 with TRBJ2-7, with D tentatively TRBD1 (6 bases). This CDR3 has 15 residues. CDR1 and CDR2 (germline): LNHNV, YYDKDF (reference sequence). Written as DNA, the CDR3 is TGTGCCAGCAGCAGAGATTCAGGGGAACCCTACGAGCAGTACTTC. Its translation: CASSRDSGEPYEQYF.

In this sample, this clonotype turned up a few times. DNA for the CDR3: TGTGCCAGCAGCAATAGCAAGCCGACCCAAGCTCCGAGTCACGCTGAAGCTTTCTTT. It is translated as CASSNSKPTQAPSHAEAFF. The genes are TRBV11-2 and TRBJ1-1; D is unclear. Per the germline V gene, CDR1 is SGHAT and CDR2 is FQNNGV. The CDR3 runs to 19 residues. Trimming pared 5 bases from V and 6 bases from J, leaving 31 bases between.

This chain connects TRBV6-2 or TRBV6-3 to TRBJ2-7; TRBD2 agrees at 12 bases. With 6 bases clipped from V and 4 bases from J, the junction kept 7 bases outside the gene matches. The CDR3 has 15 residues. Per the germline V gene, CDR1 is MNHEY and CDR2 is SVGEGT. This CDR3 is CASRRLAGANYEQYF. CDR3 nucleotide sequence: TGTGCCAGCAGGAGACTAGCGGGAGCCAATTACGAGCAGTACTTC.

This clonotype has at least ten counts. This sequence joins TRBV6-1 and TRBJ1-1; a weak D match, TRBD1 (5 bases). Per germline, CDR1 MNHNS and CDR2 SASEGT. Trimming took off 3 bases at V and 6 bases at J, with 11 bases between the two ends. The CDR3 has 13 residues. The CDR3 loop reads CASSDWGVAEAFF. CDR3 DNA sequence: TGTGCCAGCAGTGATTGGGGGGTCGCTGAAGCTTTCTTT.

This clonotype has at least ten counts. The genes are TRBV6-1 and TRBJ2-7; D possibly matches TRBD1 or TRBD2 (5 bases each). Trimming stripped 1 base from V and 3 bases from J, with 16 bases between. This CDR3 contains 16 residues. The germline V gene encodes CDR1 MNHNS and CDR2 SASEGT. The DNA for the CDR3 is TGTGCCAGCAGTGAAGGACAGTCCGGGGTAAACTACGAGCAGTACTTC. Translated: CASSEGQSGVNYEQYF.

This clonotype was detected ten times or more. The J gene is TRBJ2-6, the V gene TRBV20-1; D might be TRBD1 (6 bases). Germline CDR1 reads DFQATT; CDR2 reads SNEGSKA (reference sequence). This CDR3 is 15 amino acids long. V was trimmed by 2 bases and J by 2 bases, leaving 10 bases between them. Here the CDR3 DNA reads TGCAGTGCTAGATTTGCAGGGGCTGGGGCCAACGTCCTGACTTTC. It codes for CSARFAGAGANVLTF.

This clonotype occurred a few times. This chain uses TRBV19 with TRBJ2-7; 9 bases are shared with TRBD1. The CDR3 extends over 16 amino acids. CDR1 is LNHDA, CDR2 SQIVND, per germline (reference sequence). V trimming: 3 bases; J trimming: 7 bases; junction bases outside the gene matches: 13. The CDR3 DNA reads as TGTGCCAGTAGTATGAAAACCGGGACAGGGTCCGGGGAGCAGTACTTC. Amino acid sequence: CASSMKTGTGSGEQYF.

The rearrangement joins TRBV27 to TRBJ1-2; 7 bases match TRBD1. The CDR3 sequence is 18 residues long. Losses at the gene ends were 3 bases for V and 2 bases for J; bases not matched to a gene: 15. Germline CDR1 and CDR2: MNHEY and SMNVEV (reference sequence). The CDR3 region is CASSFLTPTGSVNYGYTF. In nucleotides, the CDR3 is TGTGCCAGCAGTTTCCTAACCCCGACAGGGTCCGTGAACTATGGCTACACCTTC.

This clonotype was seen at least ten times. V is TRBV24-1 and J is TRBJ2-5; possible D gene TRBD1, 6 bases. CDR1 is KGHDR and CDR2 is SFDVKD in the germline V gene. The CDR3 extends over 20 amino acids. Trimming cost V 4 bases and J 2 bases, with 28 bases left between them. CDR3 DNA sequence: TGTGCCACCAGTGAAGGAGGCCGTTCCGGGACATCGAGGTCACAAGAGACCCAGTACTTC. Protein: CATSEGGRSGTSRSQETQYF.

This chain joins TRBV2 and TRBJ2-5; 11 bases agree with TRBD1. Germline assignment: CDR1 SNHLY and CDR2 FYNNEI. V trimming: 11 bases; J trimming: 3 bases; junction bases outside the gene matches: 11. The CDR3 is made up of 15 amino acids. Here the CDR3 DNA reads TGTGCCTCCAGGCCCGGGACAGGGGGAAAAGAGACCCAGTACTTC. Its protein product is CASRPGTGGKETQYF.

The V call is TRBV6-1, the J call TRBJ2-6, with D possibly matching TRBD1 (5 bases). V gave up 6 bases and J gave up 1 base, with 10 bases separating them. Germline V gives CDR1 MNHNS, CDR2 SASEGT. The CDR3 sequence is 15 residues long. As DNA, the CDR3 is TGTGCCAGCAGGGACATAAGGTCTGGGGCCAACGTCCTGACTTTC. Translated: CASRDIRSGANVLTF.

V and J are TRBV11-2 and TRBJ2-2; D unresolved. V lost 5 bases and J 6 bases, leaving 10 bases between the germline ends. CDR3 length: 13 amino acids. Per the germline V gene, CDR1 is SGHAT and CDR2 is FQNNGV. In nucleotides, the CDR3 is TGTGCCAGCAGCAAGATAACGGCCGGGGAGCTGTTTTTT. Translating it yields CASSKITAGELFF. Supplemented by reference TRBV11-2 and TRBJ2-2, the full variable domain reads EAGVAQSPRYKIIEKRQSVAFWCNPISGHATLYWYQQILGQGPKLLIQFQNNGVVDDSQLPKDRFSAERLKGVDSTLKIQPAKLEDSAVYLCASSKITAGELFFGEGSRLTVL.

With respect to this clonotype: A read error is possible here, since a much larger clone lies one base away. The conserved phenylalanine or tryptophan is not found at the CDR3 terminus, so this likely reflects a read error. V usage is TRBV12-3 or TRBV12-4 and J usage is TRBJ1-2; D not certain. Trimming removed 5 bases from V and 7 bases from J, with 20 bases in between. The CDR3 length is 15 residues. CDR3 in amino acids: CASSPSPRGSGGYTV. As DNA, the CDR3 is TGTGCCAGCAGTCCATCCCCACGAGGAAGTGGTGGCTACACCGTC.

This clonotype has more than one count but fewer than ten. The rearrangement links TRBV11-2 to TRBJ2-7; a weak D match, TRBD1 (6 bases). Trimming took off 3 bases at V and 5 bases at J, with 14 bases between the two ends. The CDR3 consists of 14 residues. CDR1 and CDR2 (germline): SGHAT, FQNNGV. In DNA form, the CDR3 reads TGTGCCAGCAGCTTTCACCAGGGGACCGACGAGCAGTACTTC. Translation gives CASSFHQGTDEQYF.

This clonotype was recorded at least ten times. The rearrangement links TRBV27 to TRBJ1-2; 12 bases align to TRBD1. CDR1 MNHEY and CDR2 SMNVEV come from the germline V gene (reference sequence). The CDR3 runs to 16 residues. Trimming cost V 0 bases and J 8 bases; bases outside gene matches: 7. In nucleotides, the CDR3 is TGTGCCAGCAGTTTATCGAGTGGGACAGGGGGCCTGGGCTACACCTTC. Its translation: CASSLSSGTGGLGYTF.

The table lists this clonotype with many counts. J is TRBJ2-4 and V is TRBV24-1; either TRBD1 or TRBD2 may supply D (5 bases each). V was clipped by 3 bases and J by 8 bases, with 10 bases between them. The CDR3 runs to 13 residues. CDR1 is KGHDR, CDR2 SFDVKD, per germline. CDR3 coding DNA: TGTGCCACCAGTGATGAGGGGCGGGACATTCAGTACTTC. Translation: CATSDEGRDIQYF.

There are many counts of this clonotype. The rearrangement joins TRBV20-1 to TRBJ2-5, with TRBD2 identical over 8 bases. The CDR3 loop spans 13 amino acids. The V and J ends lost 6 bases and 5 bases, in that order; junction bases with no gene match: 8. The germline gives CDR1 DFQATT, CDR2 SNEGSKA (reference sequence). The CDR3 loop is CSAQSGGGETQYF. The DNA for the CDR3 is TGCAGTGCGCAGAGCGGGGGAGGGGAGACCCAGTACTTC.

In its sample, this clonotype was seen many times. J is TRBJ1-1 and V is TRBV28; no clear D. The V end lost 9 bases, the J end lost 1 base, and 9 bases lay between the germline ends. Germline CDR1 is MDHEN and CDR2 is SYDVKM. The CDR3 runs to 12 residues. The CDR3 coding sequence is TGTGCCAGTCAACAAGAGAACACTGAAGCTTTCTTT. Translation gives CASQQENTEAFF.